The rows below give T cell receptor beta chains drawn from one sample of a study of T cells in Graves' hyperthyroidism and ophthalmopathy. TCRdb ran MiXCR on the multiplex PCR reads and lists one entry per CDR3 protein. The sample contains about 380,000 distinct CDR3 sequences, approximately 14% of which appear only once. Sample: blood. These receptors were taken from a woman aged 60-75 years with Graves' hyperthyroidism. CDR3s include the opening cysteine and the closing phenylalanine or tryptophan. A D gene is named only where the DNA matches it firmly. Clone size is stated in some rows and not others, as once, few, many or a class when expanded.

size | length | D | J | V | DNA | CDR3
many | 12 | TRBD1 | TRBJ2-1 | TRBV7-3 | TGTGCCAGCAGCTCGGACAGGGATGAGCAGTTCTTC | CASSSDRDEQFF
few | 15 | . | TRBJ2-3 | TRBV4-1 | TGCGCCAGCAGCCAAGGGGGACCTTACACAGATACGCAGTATTTT | CASSQGGPYTDTQYF
. | 16 | TRBD2 | TRBJ2-5 | TRBV19 | TGTGCCAGTAGTATAGGGGGACTAGCGGGACGAGAGACCCAGTACTTC | CASSIGGLAGRETQYF
many | 15 | . | TRBJ1-1 | TRBV19 | TGTGCCAGTAGTATAGATGGGGCGCTGAACACTGAAGCTTTCTTT | CASSIDGALNTEAFF
many | 16 | TRBD2 | TRBJ2-1 | TRBV9 | TGTGCCAGCAGCGGAGGACTAGCGGGCGGGGACAATGAGCAGTTCTTC | CASSGGLAGGDNEQFF
. | 16 | . | TRBJ2-1 | TRBV7-3 | TGTGCCAGCAGCTTAACTGCCGACGGCTCCTACAATGAGCAGTTCTTC | CASSLTADGSYNEQFF
many | 19 | TRBD1 | TRBJ1-1 | TRBV9 | TGTGCCAGCAGCGTAGACTTCATGGGACAGGGGTCTAGGAGCACTGAAGCTTTCTTT | CASSVDFMGQGSRSTEAFF
many | 13 | . | TRBJ2-7 | TRBV30 | TGTGCCTGGAGTGGCTCGGGACCCTACGAGCAGTACTTC | CAWSGSGPYEQYF
few | 13 | TRBD1 | TRBJ2-7 | TRBV6-5 | TGTGCCAGCAGTTCAAACAGGGGGGACGAGCAGTACTTC | CASSSNRGDEQYF
. | 14 | . | TRBJ1-1 | TRBV27 | TGTGCCAGCAGTTTTCAGGAGCAGAACACTGAAGCTTTCTTT | CASSFQEQNTEAFF
many | 13 | . | TRBJ1-2 | TRBV3-1 | TGTGCCAGCAGCCACGGGGGGGGCTATGGCTACACCTTC | CASSHGGGYGYTF
many | 15 | . | TRBJ2-1 | TRBV7-3 | TGTGCCAGCAGCTTAAGTCTGGGTTCCTACAATGAGCAGTTCTTC | CASSLSLGSYNEQFF
many | 15 | TRBD1 | TRBJ1-1 | TRBV5-4 | TGTGCCAGCAGCTTGCCCGGGACAGGGGACACTGAAGCTTTCTTT | CASSLPGTGDTEAFF
. | 16 | . | TRBJ2-7 | TRBV4-1 | TGCGCCAGCAGCCAAGAAGGGACGGGATCTGGCTCCGAGCAGTACTTC | CASSQEGTGSGSEQYF
. | 17 | TRBD2 | TRBJ2-7 | TRBV11-3 | TGTGCCAGCAGCTTATCCACTAGCGGGATTCGCTCCTACGAGCAGTACTTC | CASSLSTSGIRSYEQYF